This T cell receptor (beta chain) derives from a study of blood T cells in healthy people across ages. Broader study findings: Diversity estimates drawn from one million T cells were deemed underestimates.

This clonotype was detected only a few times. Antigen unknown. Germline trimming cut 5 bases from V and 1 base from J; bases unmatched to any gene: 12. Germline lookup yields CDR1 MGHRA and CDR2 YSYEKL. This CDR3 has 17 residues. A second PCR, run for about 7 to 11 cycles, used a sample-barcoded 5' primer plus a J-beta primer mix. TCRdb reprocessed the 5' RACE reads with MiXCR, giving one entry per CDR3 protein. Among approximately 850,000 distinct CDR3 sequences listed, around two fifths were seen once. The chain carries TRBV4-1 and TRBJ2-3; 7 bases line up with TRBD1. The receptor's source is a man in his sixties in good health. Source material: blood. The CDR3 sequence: CASSSRPTGVGTDTQYF. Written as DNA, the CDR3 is TGCGCCAGCAGCTCCCGCCCTACAGGGGTCGGCACAGATACGCAGTATTTT.